The clone carrying this TCR beta chain was found a few times. Its antigen is still unknown. V lost 3 bases, J lost 5 bases, and 6 bases stayed unmatched. Per the germline V gene, CDR1 is DFQATT and CDR2 is SNEGSKA (reference sequence). The CDR3 runs 14 residues. Treatment indicated: approximately nine-day PBMC culture with coronavirus spike peptide pools or control peptides (ViraFEST assay). Cells received half-medium changes with fresh IL-2 medium on days 3 and 7. Sequenced with the Oncomine TCR Beta short-read assay was DNA taken from cultured CD4+ T cells. From cultured CD4+ T cells, genomic DNA was extracted. TCRdb reprocessed the PCR reads with MiXCR, giving one entry per CDR3 protein. The repertoire includes approximately 2,300 distinct CDR3 sequences, 26% of them detected once, and over 45% sits in the top ten. The record originates from a study of vaccination and CD4 T cells after COVID-19. The wider study: Drawing of post-COVID samples took place a median about 94 days after diagnosis (range 35 to 161). From HCoV-229E, HCoV-OC43, HCoV-NL63 and SARS-CoV-2, overlapping spike peptides were used to stimulate the cells.

This clonotype originated in a human donor who had recovered from COVID-19. Sequenced material: CD4+ T cells from blood, cultured in vitro, taken after SARS-CoV-2 vaccination. The genes are TRBV20-1 and TRBJ2-1; TRBD2 agrees at 8 bases. CDR3 region: CSASPGGRDNEQFF. CDR3 sequence (DNA): TGCAGTGCTAGCCCGGGGGGGCGCGACAATGAGCAGTTCTTC.